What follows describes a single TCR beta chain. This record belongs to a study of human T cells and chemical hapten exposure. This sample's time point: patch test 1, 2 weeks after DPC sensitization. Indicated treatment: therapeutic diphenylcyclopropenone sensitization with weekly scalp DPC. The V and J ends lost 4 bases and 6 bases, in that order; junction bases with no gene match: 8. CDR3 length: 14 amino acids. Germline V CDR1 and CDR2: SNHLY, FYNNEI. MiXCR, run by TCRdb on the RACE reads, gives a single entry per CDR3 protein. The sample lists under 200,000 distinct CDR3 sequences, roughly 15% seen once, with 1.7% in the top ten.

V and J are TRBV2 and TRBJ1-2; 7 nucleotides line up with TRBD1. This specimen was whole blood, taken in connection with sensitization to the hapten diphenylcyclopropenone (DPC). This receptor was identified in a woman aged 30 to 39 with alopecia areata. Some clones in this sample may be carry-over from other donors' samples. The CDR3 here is CASSGGTVTHGYTF. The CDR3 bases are TGTGCCAGCAGTGGCGGGACAGTAACTCATGGCTACACCTTC.